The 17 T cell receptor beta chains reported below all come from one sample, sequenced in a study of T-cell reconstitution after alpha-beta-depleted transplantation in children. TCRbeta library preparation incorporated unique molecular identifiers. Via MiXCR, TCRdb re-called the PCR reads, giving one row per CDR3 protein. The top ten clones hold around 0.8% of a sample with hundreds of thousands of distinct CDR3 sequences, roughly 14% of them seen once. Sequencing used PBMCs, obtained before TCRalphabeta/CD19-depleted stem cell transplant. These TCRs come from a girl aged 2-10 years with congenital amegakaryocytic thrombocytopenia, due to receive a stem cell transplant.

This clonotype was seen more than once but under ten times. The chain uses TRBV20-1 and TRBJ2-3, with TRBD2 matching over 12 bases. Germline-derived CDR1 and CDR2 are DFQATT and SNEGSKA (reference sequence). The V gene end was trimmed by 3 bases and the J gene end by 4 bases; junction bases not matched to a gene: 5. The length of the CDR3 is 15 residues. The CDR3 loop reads CSARTSGSVSDTQYF. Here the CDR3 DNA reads TGCAGTGCTAGGACTAGCGGGAGTGTCTCAGATACGCAGTATTTT.

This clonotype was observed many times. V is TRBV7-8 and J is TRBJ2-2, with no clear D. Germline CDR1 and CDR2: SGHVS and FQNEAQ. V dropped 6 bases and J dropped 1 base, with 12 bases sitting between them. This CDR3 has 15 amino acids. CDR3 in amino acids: CASRSVDGNTGELFF. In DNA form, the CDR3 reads TGTGCCAGCAGATCGGTCGACGGGAACACCGGGGAGCTGTTTTTT.

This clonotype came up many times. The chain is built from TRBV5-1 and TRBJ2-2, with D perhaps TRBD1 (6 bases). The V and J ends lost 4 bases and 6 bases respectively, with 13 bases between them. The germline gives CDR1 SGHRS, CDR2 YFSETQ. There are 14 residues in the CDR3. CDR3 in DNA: TGCGCCAGCAGCCACCTACAGGGTTCCGGGGAGCTGTTTTTT. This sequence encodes CASSHLQGSGELFF.

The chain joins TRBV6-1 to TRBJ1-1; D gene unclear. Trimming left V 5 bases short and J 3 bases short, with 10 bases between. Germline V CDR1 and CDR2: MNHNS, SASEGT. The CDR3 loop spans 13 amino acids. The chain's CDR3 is CASSQQWDTEAFF. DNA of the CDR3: TGTGCCAGCAGTCAGCAGTGGGACACTGAAGCTTTCTTT.

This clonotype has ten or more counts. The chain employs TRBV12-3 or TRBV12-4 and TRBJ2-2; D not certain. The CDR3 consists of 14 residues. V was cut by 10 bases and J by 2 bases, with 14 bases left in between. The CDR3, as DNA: TGTGCCACCACGGCGCAGATTAACACCGGGGAGCTGTTTTTT. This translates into CATTAQINTGELFF.

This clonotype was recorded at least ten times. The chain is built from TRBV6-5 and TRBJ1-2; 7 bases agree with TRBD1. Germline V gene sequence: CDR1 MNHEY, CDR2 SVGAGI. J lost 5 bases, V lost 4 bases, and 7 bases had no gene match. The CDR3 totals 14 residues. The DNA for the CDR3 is TGTGCCAGCAGTTCCTACGGGACAGCTTATGGCTACACCTTC. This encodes CASSSYGTAYGYTF.

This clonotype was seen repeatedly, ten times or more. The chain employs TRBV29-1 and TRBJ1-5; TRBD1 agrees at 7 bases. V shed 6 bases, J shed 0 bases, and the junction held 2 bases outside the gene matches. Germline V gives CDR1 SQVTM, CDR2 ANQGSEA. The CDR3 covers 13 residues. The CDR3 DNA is TGCAGCGTCCCAGGGGGTAGCAATCAGCCCCAGCATTTT. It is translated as CSVPGGSNQPQHF.

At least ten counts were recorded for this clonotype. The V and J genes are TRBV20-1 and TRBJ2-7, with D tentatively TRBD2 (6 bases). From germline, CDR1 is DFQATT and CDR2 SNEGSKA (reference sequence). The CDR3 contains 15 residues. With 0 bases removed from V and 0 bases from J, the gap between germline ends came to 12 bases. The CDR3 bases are TGCAGTGCTAGAGATCTAGCTAGCGACTCCTACGAGCAGTACTTC. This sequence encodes CSARDLASDSYEQYF.

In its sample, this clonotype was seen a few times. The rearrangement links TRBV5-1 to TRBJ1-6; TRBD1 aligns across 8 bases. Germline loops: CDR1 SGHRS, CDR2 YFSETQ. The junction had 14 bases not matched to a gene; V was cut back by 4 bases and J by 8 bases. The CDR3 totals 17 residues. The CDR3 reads CASSPYSGTGGDSPLHF. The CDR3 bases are TGCGCCAGCAGCCCCTACTCCGGGACAGGAGGGGATTCACCCCTCCACTTT.

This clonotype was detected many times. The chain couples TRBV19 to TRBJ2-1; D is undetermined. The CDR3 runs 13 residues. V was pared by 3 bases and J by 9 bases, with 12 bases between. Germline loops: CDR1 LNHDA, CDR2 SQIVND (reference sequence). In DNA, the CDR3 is TGTGCCAGTAGTATTTCGCTAGGAAGTGAGCAGTTCTTC. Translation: CASSISLGSEQFF.

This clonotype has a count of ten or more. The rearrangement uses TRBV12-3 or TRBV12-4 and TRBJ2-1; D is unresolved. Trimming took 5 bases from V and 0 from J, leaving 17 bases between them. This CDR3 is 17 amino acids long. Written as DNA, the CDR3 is TGTGCCAGCAGTCCGCATAGGTCGGCCCTCTCCTACAATGAGCAGTTCTTC. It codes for CASSPHRSALSYNEQFF.

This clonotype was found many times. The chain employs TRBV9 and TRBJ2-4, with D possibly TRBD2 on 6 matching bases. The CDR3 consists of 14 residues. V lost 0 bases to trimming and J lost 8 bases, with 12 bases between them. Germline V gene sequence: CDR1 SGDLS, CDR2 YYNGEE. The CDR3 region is CASSVEERVDIQYF. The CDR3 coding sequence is TGTGCCAGCAGCGTAGAAGAGCGGGTGGACATTCAGTACTTC.

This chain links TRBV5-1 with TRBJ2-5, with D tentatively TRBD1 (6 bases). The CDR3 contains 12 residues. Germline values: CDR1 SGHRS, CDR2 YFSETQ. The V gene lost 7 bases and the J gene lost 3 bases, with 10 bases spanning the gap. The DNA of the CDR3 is TGCGCCAGCCGCAAGGGGGAAGAGACCCAGTACTTC. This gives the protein CASRKGEETQYF.

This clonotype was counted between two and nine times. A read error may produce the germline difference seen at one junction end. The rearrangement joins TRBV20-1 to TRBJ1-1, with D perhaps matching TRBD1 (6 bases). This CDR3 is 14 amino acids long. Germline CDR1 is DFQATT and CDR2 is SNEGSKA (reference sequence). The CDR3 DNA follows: TGCAGTGCTAGAGATGGACAGCTGAACACTGAATCTTTCTTT. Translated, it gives CSARDGQLNTESFF.

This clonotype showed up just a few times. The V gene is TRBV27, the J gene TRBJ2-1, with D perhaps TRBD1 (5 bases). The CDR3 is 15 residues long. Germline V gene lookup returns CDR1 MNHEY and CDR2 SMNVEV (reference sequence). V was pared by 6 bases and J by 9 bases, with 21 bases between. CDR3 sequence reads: CASSVSIQGFTEQFF. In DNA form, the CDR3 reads TGTGCCAGCAGCGTGTCGATCCAGGGATTTACTGAGCAGTTCTTC.

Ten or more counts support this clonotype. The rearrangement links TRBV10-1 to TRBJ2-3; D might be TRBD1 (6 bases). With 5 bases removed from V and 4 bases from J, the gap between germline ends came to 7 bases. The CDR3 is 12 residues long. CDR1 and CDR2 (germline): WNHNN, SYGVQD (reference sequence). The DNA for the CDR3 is TGCGCCAGCAGTACAGGGCCAGATACGCAGTATTTT. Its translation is CASSTGPDTQYF.

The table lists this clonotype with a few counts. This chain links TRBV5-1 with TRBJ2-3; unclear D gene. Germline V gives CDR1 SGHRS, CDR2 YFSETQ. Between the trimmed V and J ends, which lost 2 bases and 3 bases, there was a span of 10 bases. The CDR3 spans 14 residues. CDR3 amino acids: CASSFAEDTDTQYF. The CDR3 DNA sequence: TGCGCCAGCAGCTTTGCTGAGGATACAGATACGCAGTATTTT.